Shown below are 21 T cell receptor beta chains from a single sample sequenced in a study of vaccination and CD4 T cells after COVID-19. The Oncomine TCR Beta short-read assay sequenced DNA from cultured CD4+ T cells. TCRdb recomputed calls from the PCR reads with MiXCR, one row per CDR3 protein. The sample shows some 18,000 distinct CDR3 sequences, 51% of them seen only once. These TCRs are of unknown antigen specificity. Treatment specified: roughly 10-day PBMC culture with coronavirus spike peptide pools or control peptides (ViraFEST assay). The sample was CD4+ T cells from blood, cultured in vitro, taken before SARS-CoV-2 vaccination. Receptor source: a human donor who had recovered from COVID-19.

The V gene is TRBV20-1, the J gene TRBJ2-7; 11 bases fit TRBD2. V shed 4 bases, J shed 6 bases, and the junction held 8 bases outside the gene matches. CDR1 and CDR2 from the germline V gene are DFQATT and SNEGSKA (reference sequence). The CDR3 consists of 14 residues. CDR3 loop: CSAIAGGPRTEQYF. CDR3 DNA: TGCAGTGCTATAGCGGGAGGGCCGAGAACCGAGCAGTACTTC.

CDR3 amino acids: CATSDPGTSRSDEQFF. CDR3 DNA sequence: TGTGCCACCAGTGATCCCGGGACTAGCCGGTCCGATGAGCAGTTCTTC. The rearrangement uses TRBV24-1 and TRBJ2-1, with TRBD2 identical over 9 bases. Losses at the gene ends were 3 bases for V and 8 bases for J; bases not matched to a gene: 10. Germline-derived CDR1 and CDR2 are KGHDR and SFDVKD. This CDR3 has 16 residues.

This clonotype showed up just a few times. This CDR3 reads CASSLGSSGNQPQHF. For the CDR3, the DNA is TGTGCCAGCAGCTTAGGATCCTCCGGGAATCAGCCCCAGCATTTT. The rearrangement links TRBV7-8 to TRBJ1-5; D gene ambiguous. Trimming removed 1 base at V and 4 bases at J, with 11 bases between. Germline V gives CDR1 SGHVS, CDR2 FQNEAQ. This CDR3 contains 15 residues.

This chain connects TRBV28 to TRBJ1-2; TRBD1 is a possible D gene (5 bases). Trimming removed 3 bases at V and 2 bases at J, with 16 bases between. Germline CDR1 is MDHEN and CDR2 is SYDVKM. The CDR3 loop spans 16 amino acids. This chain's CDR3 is CASSFGIAWGNYGYTF. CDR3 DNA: TGTGCCAGCAGTTTTGGGATCGCCTGGGGCAACTATGGCTACACCTTC.

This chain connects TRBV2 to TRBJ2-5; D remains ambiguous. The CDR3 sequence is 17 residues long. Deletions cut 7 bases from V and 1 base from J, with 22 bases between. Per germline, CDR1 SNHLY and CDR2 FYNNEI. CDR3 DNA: TGTGCCAGCAATGGCGTGGATTGGCTAAGAGGCCAAGAGACCCAGTACTTC. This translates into CASNGVDWLRGQETQYF.

The CDR3, as DNA: TGCAGTGCTAGAGAAACTAGCGGGAGGACCGGGGAGCTGTTTTTT. Encoded protein: CSARETSGRTGELFF. This chain links TRBV20-1 with TRBJ2-2, with 12 bases lining up with TRBD2. Germline V gene data show CDR1 as DFQATT and CDR2 as SNEGSKA (reference sequence). V lost 0 bases and J lost 5; bases outside the gene matches: 1. The CDR3 consists of 15 residues.

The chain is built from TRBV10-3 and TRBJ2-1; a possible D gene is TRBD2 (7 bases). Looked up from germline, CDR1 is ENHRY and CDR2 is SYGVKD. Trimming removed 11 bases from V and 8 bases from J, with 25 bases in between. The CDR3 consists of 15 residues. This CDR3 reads CALADSRTSNDEQFF. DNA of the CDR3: TGTGCCCTAGCGGACAGCCGAACCAGCAATGATGAGCAGTTCTTC.

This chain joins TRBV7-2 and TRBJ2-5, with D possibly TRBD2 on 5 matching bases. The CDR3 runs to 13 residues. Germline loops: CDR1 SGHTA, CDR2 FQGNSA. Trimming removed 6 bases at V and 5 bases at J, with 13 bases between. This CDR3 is CASSRGIFETQYF. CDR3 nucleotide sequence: TGTGCCAGCAGTAGAGGGATTTTCGAGACCCAGTACTTC.

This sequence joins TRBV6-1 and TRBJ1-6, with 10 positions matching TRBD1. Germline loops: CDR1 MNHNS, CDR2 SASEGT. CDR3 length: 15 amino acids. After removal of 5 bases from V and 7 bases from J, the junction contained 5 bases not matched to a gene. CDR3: CASSTGTGDNSPLHF. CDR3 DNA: TGTGCCAGCAGTACCGGGACAGGGGACAATTCACCCCTCCACTTT.

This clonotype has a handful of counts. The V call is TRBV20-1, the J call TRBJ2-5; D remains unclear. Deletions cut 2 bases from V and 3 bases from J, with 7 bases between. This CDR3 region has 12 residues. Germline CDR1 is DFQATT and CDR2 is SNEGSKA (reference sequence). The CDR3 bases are TGCAGTGCTAGAAGACCGAAAGAGACCCAGTACTTC. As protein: CSARRPKETQYF.

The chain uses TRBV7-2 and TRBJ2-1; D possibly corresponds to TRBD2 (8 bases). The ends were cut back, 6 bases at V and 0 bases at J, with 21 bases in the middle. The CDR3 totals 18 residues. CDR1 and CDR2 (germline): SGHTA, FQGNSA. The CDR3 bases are TGTGCCAGCAGGAGGGGGCTAGCGGGCCTTAGCTCCTACAATGAGCAGTTCTTC. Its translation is CASRRGLAGLSSYNEQFF.

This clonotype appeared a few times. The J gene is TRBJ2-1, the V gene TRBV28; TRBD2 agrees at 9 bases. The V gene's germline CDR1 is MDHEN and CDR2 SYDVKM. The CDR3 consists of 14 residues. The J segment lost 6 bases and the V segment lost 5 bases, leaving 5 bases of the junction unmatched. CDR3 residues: CASSPGTSSNEQFF. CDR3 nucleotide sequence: TGTGCCAGCAGTCCCGGGACTAGCAGCAATGAGCAGTTCTTC.

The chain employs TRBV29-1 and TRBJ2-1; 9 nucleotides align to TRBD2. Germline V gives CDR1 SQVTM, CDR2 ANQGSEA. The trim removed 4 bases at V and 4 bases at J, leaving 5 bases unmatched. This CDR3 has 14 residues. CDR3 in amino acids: CSVGIAGEYNEQFF. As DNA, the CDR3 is TGCAGCGTTGGGATAGCGGGAGAATACAATGAGCAGTTCTTC.

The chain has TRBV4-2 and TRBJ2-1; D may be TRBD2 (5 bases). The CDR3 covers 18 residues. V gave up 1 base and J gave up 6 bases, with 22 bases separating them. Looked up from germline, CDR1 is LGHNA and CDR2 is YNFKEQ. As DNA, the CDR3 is TGTGCCAGCAGCCAAGGTTATGGGAGCGGAACCGGGATCAATGAGCAGTTCTTC. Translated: CASSQGYGSGTGINEQFF.

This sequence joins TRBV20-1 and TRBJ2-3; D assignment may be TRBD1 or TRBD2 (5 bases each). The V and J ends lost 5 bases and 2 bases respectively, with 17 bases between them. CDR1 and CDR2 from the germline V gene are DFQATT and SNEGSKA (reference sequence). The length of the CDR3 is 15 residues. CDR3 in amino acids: CSAYARGIYTDTQYF. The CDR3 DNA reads TGCAGTGCTTATGCGAGGGGCATCTACACAGATACGCAGTATTTT.

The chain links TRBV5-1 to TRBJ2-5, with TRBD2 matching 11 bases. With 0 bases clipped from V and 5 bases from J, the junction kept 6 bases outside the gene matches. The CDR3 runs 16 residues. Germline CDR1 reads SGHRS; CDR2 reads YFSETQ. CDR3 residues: CASSLALAGEEETQYF. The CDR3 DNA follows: TGCGCCAGCAGCTTGGCACTAGCGGGAGAGGAGGAGACCCAGTACTTC.

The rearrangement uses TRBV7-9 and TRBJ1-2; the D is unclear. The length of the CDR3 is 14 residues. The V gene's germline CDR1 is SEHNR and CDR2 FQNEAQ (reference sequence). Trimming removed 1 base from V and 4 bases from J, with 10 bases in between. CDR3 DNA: TGTGCCAGCAGCTTAGGAACGGGAATCTATGGCTACACCTTC. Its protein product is CASSLGTGIYGYTF. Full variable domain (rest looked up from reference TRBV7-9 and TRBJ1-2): DTGVSQNPRHKITKRGQNVTFRCDPISEHNRLYWYRQTLGQGPEFLTYFQNEAQLEKSRLLSDRFSAERPKGSFSTLEIQRTEQGDSAMYLCASSLGTGIYGYTFGSGTRLTVV.

CDR3 protein: CASTLTGGLLSYEQYF. DNA for the CDR3: TGTGCCAGCACGTTAACCGGGGGTCTCCTCTCCTACGAGCAGTACTTC. The chain recombines TRBV28 with TRBJ2-7; TRBD2 might be the D (6 bases). CDR1 MDHEN and CDR2 SYDVKM come from the germline V gene. Trimming took 7 bases from V and 0 from J, leaving 19 bases between them. The CDR3 loop spans 16 amino acids.

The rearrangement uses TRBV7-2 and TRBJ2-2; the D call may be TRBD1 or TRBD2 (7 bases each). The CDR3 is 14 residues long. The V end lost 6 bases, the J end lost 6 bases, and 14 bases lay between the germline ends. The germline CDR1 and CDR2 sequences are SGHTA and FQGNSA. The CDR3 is CASRLQGRAGELFF. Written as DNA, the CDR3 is TGTGCCAGCAGATTACAGGGGAGGGCCGGGGAGCTGTTTTTT.

The CDR3 region has the DNA TGTGCCAGCAGCAGCGGGAGAGGGCCCTACGAGCAGTACTTC. Its translation is CASSSGRGPYEQYF. The gene calls are TRBV2 and TRBJ2-7, with TRBD2 matching 8 bases. The CDR3 contains 14 residues. Germline-derived CDR1 and CDR2 are SNHLY and FYNNEI. The J segment lost 2 bases and the V segment lost 6 bases, leaving 6 bases of the junction unmatched.

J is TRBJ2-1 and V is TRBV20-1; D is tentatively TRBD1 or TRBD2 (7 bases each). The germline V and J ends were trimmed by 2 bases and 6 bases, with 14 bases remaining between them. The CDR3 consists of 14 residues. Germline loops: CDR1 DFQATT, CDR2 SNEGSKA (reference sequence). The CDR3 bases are TGCAGTGCTAGATCAGGGGGGGAAGTCAATGAGCAGTTCTTC. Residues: CSARSGGEVNEQFF.